This T cell receptor beta chain was documented in a study of early T cells in non-severe SARS-CoV-2 infection. Study results and caveats: Matching results from VDJdb favored anti-spike CD8 responses, leaving private and CD4 specificities undetected.

As part of library construction, unique molecular identifiers were attached to individual cDNA molecules. One entry per CDR3 protein, called by TCRdb with MiXCR from the 5' RACE reads. The data hold roughly 43,000 distinct CDR3 sequences, with 5% to 6.5% observed a single time. At least ten counts were recorded for this clonotype. The antigen remains unidentified. Germline-derived CDR1 and CDR2 are SGHAT and FQDESV (reference sequence). J lost 6 bases, V lost 6 bases, and 14 bases had no gene match. The CDR3 runs 16 residues. This sequence originates from an adult who was a healthcare worker with PCR-confirmed SARS-CoV-2 infection or an uninfected control (not recorded which). The chain joins TRBV11-1 to TRBJ2-1; 7 bases map to TRBD2. The input for sequencing was whole blood, taken at baseline. The CDR3 is CASSRLGSGNVNEQFF. CDR3 in DNA: TGTGCCAGCAGTAGACTAGGGAGCGGGAACGTCAATGAGCAGTTCTTC.